Listed below are T cell receptor beta chains from one sample, sequenced in a study of shared clonotypes between healthy human individuals. The protocol was immunoSEQ multiplex PCR, while the TCRdb copy is restricted to in-frame clones and leaves out a portion. The sample shows about 1 million clones, 75% of them seen only once. The sample consisted of memory CD4+ T cells sorted from blood. The receptors here all came from a man between 18 and 29 years old in good health. CDR3s include the opening cysteine and the closing phenylalanine or tryptophan. D genes are given only for firm matches. Some rows have no size entry. The others give once, few or many, or a class for an expanded clone.

j_call | clone_size | v_call | d_call | cdr3_length | cdr3_aa | cdr3_nt
TRBJ2-5 | NA | TRBV10-2 | NA | 13 | CASRDSGKETQYF | TGCGCCAGCAGGGATAGCGGAAAAGAGACCCAGTACTTC
TRBJ2-7 | NA | TRBV7-2 | TRBD2 | 15 | CASSLDAGGTYEQYF | TGTGCCAGCAGCTTAGACGCGGGAGGGACCTACGAGCAGTACTTC
TRBJ2-7 | NA | TRBV28 | NA | 15 | CASSFPSPGLDEQYF | TGTGCCAGCAGTTTCCCTTCCCCGGGTCTCGACGAGCAGTACTTC
TRBJ2-3 | NA | TRBV7-2 | TRBD2 | 12 | CASSSTSGRLDF | TGTGCCAGCAGCTCGACTAGCGGGAGGTTGGATTTT
TRBJ2-1 | few | TRBV2 | TRBD2 | 12 | CAGTSGTNEQFF | TGTGCCGGGACTAGCGGTACTAATGAGCAGTTCTTC
TRBJ1-1 | NA | TRBV6-4 | NA | 13 | CASSASLNTEAFF | TGTGCCAGCAGTGCCAGTCTGAACACTGAAGCTTTCTTT
TRBJ2-6 | NA | TRBV7-2 | NA | 16 | CASSLVAGSGANVLTF | TGTGCCAGCAGCTTAGTAGCAGGGTCTGGGGCCAACGTCCTGACTTTC
TRBJ1-3 | NA | TRBV4-3 | NA | 16 | CASSQGATSTGNTIYF | TGCGCCAGCAGCCAGGGCGCCACCAGTACTGGAAACACCATATATTTT
TRBJ2-7 | NA | TRBV5-1 | TRBD2 | 14 | CASSRTSGAYEQYF | TGCGCCAGCAGCCGGACTAGCGGTGCCTACGAGCAGTACTTC
TRBJ2-2 | NA | TRBV7-2 | NA | 16 | CASSFVGGRNTGELFF | TGTGCCAGCAGCTTCGTGGGGGGTAGGAACACCGGGGAGCTGTTTTTT
TRBJ1-1 | few | TRBV4-1 | NA | 13 | CASSQGPQREAFF | TGCGCCAGCAGCCAAGGGCCCCAGCGGGAAGCTTTCTTT
TRBJ2-7 | NA | TRBV19 | NA | 15 | CASSIGTALTYEQYF | TGTGCCAGTAGTATAGGGACCGCACTTACCTACGAGCAGTACTTC
TRBJ2-2 | NA | TRBV6-1 | TRBD1 | 14 | CASRVTGATGELFF | TGTGCCAGCAGAGTTACAGGGGCCACCGGGGAGCTGTTTTTT
TRBJ2-1 | NA | TRBV7-3 | NA | 16 | CASSLRGGFSYNEQFF | TGTGCCAGCAGCTTAAGAGGGGGTTTCTCCTACAATGAGCAGTTCTTC